The TCR beta chain under discussion was sequenced for a study of PD-1 blockade in classical Hodgkin lymphoma. Assay: immunoSEQ multiplex PCR; the TCRdb copy retains only in-frame clones and omits some. The table includes about 94,000 clones, 89% detected once. In the case of this clone: No antigen is known for it.

This CDR3 contains 13 residues. CDR1 LNHDA and CDR2 SQIVND come from the germline V gene (reference sequence). V lost 6 bases and J lost 5, with 10 bases in between. Each and every patient relapsed after autologous stem cell transplantation, and patients got differing brentuximab vedotin exposure. Study results and caveats: Those starting nivolumab under 1 year post-ASCT were excluded. TCR diversity in CD4+, not CD8+, cells rose significantly by C4D1.

The chain recombines TRBV19 with TRBJ2-2, with D unresolved. The TCR was taken from a human donor with classical Hodgkin lymphoma. The sequences come from peripheral blood mononuclear cells (PBMCs), collected before the second cycle of nivolumab. CDR3 amino acids: CASSQRATGELFF. DNA for the CDR3: TGTGCCAGTAGCCAAAGGGCTACCGGGGAGCTGTTTTTT.